This TCR beta chain was sequenced for a study of T-cell memory formation after mild COVID-19. The study's findings and limits: The study found contracting CD4+ clones mainly in CM and EM and contracting CD8+ clones in EMRA.

This CDR3 has 14 amino acids. V shed 3 bases and J shed 0 bases, with 6 bases lying between them. This clonotype has only a few counts. No antigen is known for it. TCRdb recomputed calls from the 5' RACE reads with MiXCR, one row per CDR3 protein. The sample holds 140,000 or so distinct CDR3 sequences, 6% to 6.5% seen once. Sequencing used PBMCs or a T cell subset sorted from them (not recorded which). The chain uses TRBV12-3 or TRBV12-4 and TRBJ1-5; no firm D call. The sequence was collected from an adult woman who had mild COVID-19 (a few samples of this study predate the infection). Cell type and time point are not known. The CDR3 is CASSFLYSNQPQHF. The CDR3 DNA sequence: TGTGCCAGCAGTTTTCTCTATAGCAATCAGCCCCAGCATTTT.